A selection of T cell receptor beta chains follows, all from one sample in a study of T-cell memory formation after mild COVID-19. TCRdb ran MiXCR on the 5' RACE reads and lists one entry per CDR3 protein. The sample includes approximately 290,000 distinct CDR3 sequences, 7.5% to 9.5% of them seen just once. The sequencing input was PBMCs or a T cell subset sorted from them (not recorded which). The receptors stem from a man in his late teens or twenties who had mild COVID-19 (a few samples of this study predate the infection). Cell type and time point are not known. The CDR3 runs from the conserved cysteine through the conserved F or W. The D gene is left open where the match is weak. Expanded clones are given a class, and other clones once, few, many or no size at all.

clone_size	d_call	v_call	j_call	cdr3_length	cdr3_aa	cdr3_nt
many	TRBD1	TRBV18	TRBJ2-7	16	CASSPPGTGALYEQYF	TGTGCCAGCTCACCCCCTGGGACAGGGGCCCTCTACGAGCAGTACTTC
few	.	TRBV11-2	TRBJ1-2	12	CASSPLLYGYSF	TGTGCCAGCAGTCCACTTCTTTATGGCTACTCCTTC
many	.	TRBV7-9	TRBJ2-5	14	CASSFSGPAETQYF	TGTGCCAGCAGCTTTTCCGGGCCAGCGGAGACCCAGTACTTC
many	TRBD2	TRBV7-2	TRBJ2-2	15	CASSLFSGGARELFF	TGTGCCAGCAGCTTGTTTAGCGGGGGGGCCCGGGAGCTGTTTTTT
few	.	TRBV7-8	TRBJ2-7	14	CASSEGPNSYEQYF	TGTGCCAGCAGCGAGGGACCGAACTCCTACGAGCAGTACTTC
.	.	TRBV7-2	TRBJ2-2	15	CASSRGPANTGELFF	TGTGCCAGCAGCCGCGGACCCGCGAACACCGGGGAGCTGTTTTTT
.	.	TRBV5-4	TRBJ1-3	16	CASSLDGWRSGNTIYF	TGTGCCAGCAGCTTGGACGGCTGGCGCTCTGGAAACACCATATATTTT
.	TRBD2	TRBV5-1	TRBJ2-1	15	CASSQLAGTYNEQFF	TGCGCCAGCAGCCAACTAGCGGGAACCTACAATGAGCAGTTCTTC
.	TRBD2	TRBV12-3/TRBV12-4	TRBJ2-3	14	CAQKELAGSDTQYF	TGTGCCCAAAAGGAGCTAGCGGGGAGCGATACGCAGTATTTT
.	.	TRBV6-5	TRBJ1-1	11	CASHLGRETFF	TGTGCCAGCCACCTGGGCAGGGAGACTTTCTTT
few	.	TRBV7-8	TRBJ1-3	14	CASSFRGVGNTIYF	TGTGCCAGCAGCTTCCGGGGCGTTGGAAACACCATATATTTT
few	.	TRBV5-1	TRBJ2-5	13	CASSGDSQWAQYF	TGCGCCAGCAGCGGGGACTCGCAATGGGCCCAGTACTTC
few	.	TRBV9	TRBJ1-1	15	CASRKIGGVNTEAFF	TGTGCCAGCAGGAAAATCGGGGGGGTGAACACTGAAGCTTTCTTT
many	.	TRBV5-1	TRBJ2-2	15	CASSLRRPNTGELFF	TGCGCCAGCAGCCTCAGACGGCCGAACACCGGGGAGCTGTTTTTT
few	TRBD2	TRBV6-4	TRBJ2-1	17	CASSEFGGASSYNEQFF	TGTGCCAGCAGTGAATTCGGGGGGGCCAGCTCCTACAATGAGCAGTTCTTC
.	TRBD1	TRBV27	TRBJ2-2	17	CASSLLGTGWMAGELFF	TGTGCCAGCAGCCTCCTAGGGACAGGGTGGATGGCCGGGGAGCTGTTTTTT
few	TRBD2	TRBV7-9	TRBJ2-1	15	CASSLKRGGLDEQFF	TGTGCCAGCAGCTTGAAGCGGGGGGGCCTCGATGAGCAGTTCTTC
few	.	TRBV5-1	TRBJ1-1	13	CASSLPRPGEAFF	TGCGCCAGCAGCTTGCCCAGGCCGGGTGAAGCTTTCTTT
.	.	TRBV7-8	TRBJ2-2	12	CASSFRSAELFF	TGTGCCAGCAGCTTCCGAAGCGCCGAGCTGTTTTTT
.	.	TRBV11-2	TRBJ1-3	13	CASSLESGNTIYF	TGTGCCAGCAGCTTGGAGTCTGGAAACACCATATATTTT
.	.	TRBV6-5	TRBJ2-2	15	CASSYASRGTGELFF	TGTGCCAGCAGTTACGCATCCAGGGGCACCGGGGAGCTGTTTTTT
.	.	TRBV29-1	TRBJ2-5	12	CSVEAGSWTQYF	TGCAGCGTTGAAGCCGGATCCTGGACCCAGTACTTC
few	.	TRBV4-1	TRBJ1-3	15	CASRLGPLSGNTIYF	TGCGCCAGCCGACTGGGCCCGCTCTCTGGAAACACCATATATTTT
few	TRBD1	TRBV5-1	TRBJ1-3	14	CASSSDRGPDTIYF	TGCGCCAGCAGCTCGGACAGGGGGCCGGACACCATATATTTT
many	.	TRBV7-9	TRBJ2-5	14	CASSPTLYQETQYF	TGTGCCAGCAGCCCGACATTGTACCAAGAGACCCAGTACTTC
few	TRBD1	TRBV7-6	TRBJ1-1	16	CASSRDRGWGNTEAFF	TGTGCCAGCAGCCGGGACAGGGGCTGGGGGAACACTGAAGCTTTCTTT
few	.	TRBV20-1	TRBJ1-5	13	CSAFPETNQPQHF	TGCAGTGCTTTCCCCGAGACCAATCAGCCCCAGCATTTT
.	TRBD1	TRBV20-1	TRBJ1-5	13	CSAAGQGKSPQHF	TGCAGTGCGGCCGGACAGGGAAAATCACCCCAGCATTTT
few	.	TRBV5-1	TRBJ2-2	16	CASRISGTPNTGELFF	TGCGCCAGTAGGATTTCCGGGACACCGAACACCGGGGAGCTGTTTTTT
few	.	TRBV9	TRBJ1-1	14	CASSVGGARTEAFF	TGTGCCAGCAGCGTAGGAGGGGCTCGGACTGAAGCTTTCTTT
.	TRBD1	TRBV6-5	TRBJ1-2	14	CASSGWTGEEGYTF	TGTGCCAGCAGTGGCTGGACAGGCGAGGAGGGCTACACCTTC
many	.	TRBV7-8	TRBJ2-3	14	CASTQGGSTDTQYF	TGTGCCAGCACCCAAGGGGGTAGCACAGATACGCAGTATTTT
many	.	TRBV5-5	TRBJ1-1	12	CASSFEDTEAFF	TGTGCCAGCAGCTTTGAGGACACTGAAGCTTTCTTT
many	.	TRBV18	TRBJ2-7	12	CASSPSSYEQYF	TGTGCCAGCAGCCCGAGCTCCTACGAGCAGTACTTC
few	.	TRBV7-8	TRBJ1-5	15	CASSPRGPLYQPQHF	TGTGCCAGCAGCCCAAGGGGACCTCTTTACCAGCCCCAGCATTTT
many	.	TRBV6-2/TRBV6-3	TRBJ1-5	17	CASSYSPGRLSNQPQHF	TGTGCCAGCAGTTACTCGCCAGGGAGATTGAGCAATCAGCCCCAGCATTTT
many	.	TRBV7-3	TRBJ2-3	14	CASRMTGTTDTQYF	TGTGCCAGCAGGATGACCGGTACCACAGATACGCAGTATTTT
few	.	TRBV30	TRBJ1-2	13	CAWSPSGRGGYTF	TGTGCCTGGAGTCCCTCGGGGCGGGGTGGCTACACCTTC
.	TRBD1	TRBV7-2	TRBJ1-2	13	CASRPGQDYGYTF	TGTGCCAGCAGACCAGGACAGGACTATGGCTACACCTTC
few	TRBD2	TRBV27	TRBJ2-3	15	CASTPQRGLADTQYF	TGTGCCAGCACCCCGCAGCGGGGTCTCGCAGATACGCAGTATTTT
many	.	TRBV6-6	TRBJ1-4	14	CASSYEDSNEKLFF	TGTGCCAGCAGTTACGAGGACAGCAATGAAAAACTGTTTTTT
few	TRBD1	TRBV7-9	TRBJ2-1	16	CASSLYETGERDEQFF	TGTGCCAGCAGCTTATACGAGACAGGGGAAAGAGATGAGCAGTTCTTC
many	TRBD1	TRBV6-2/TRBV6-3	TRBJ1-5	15	CASRYDRGGDQPQHF	TGTGCCAGCAGGTACGACAGGGGAGGCGATCAGCCCCAGCATTTT
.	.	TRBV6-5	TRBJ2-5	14	CASSPRRGKRTQYF	TGTGCCAGCTCCCCAAGACGGGGAAAGAGGACCCAGTACTTC
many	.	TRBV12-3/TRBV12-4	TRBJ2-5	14	CASSPLEGQETQYF	TGTGCCAGCAGCCCTCTAGAGGGGCAAGAGACCCAGTACTTC
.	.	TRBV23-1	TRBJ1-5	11	CAPRGRQPQHF	TGCGCCCCCAGGGGCCGTCAGCCCCAGCATTTT
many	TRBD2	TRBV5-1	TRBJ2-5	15	CASSLALAGGETQYF	TGCGCCAGCAGCTTGGCGCTAGCGGGGGGAGAGACCCAGTACTTC
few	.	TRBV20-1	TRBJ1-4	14	CSARVGSLNEKLFF	TGCAGTGCTAGAGTCGGGAGTCTTAATGAAAAACTGTTTTTT